In its sample, the clone carrying this T cell receptor beta chain ranks as medium-sized. The sample originates from a study of tumor-infiltrating lymphocytes in oesophageal squamous cell carcinoma. Trimming stripped 2 bases from V and 0 bases from J, with 13 bases between. The CDR3 length is 17 residues. CDR1 and CDR2 from the germline V gene are MNHEY and SVGEGT. TCRdb redid the calling of the PCR reads with MiXCR, one entry per CDR3 protein. The data show some 11,000 distinct CDR3 sequences, 52% seen once. The sequencing input was esophageal tumor tissue. This clonotype was obtained from a female donor with esophageal squamous cell carcinoma. The chain carries TRBV6-2 or TRBV6-3 and TRBJ2-2, with D hard to call. In nucleotides, the CDR3 is TGTGCCAGCAGTTACGTGGGCAGACCAACGAACACCGGGGAGCTGTTTTTT. Amino acids: CASSYVGRPTNTGELFF.